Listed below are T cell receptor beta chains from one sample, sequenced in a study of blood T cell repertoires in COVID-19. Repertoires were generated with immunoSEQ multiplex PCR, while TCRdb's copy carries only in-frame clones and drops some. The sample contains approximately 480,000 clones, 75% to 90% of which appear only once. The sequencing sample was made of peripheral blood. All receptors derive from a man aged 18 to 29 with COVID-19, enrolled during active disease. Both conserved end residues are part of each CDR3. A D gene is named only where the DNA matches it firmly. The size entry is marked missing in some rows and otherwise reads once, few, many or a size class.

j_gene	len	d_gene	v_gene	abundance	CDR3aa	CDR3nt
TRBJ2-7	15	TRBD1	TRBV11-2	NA	CASSTNRGSSYEQYF	TGTGCCAGCAGCACCAACAGGGGTAGCTCCTACGAGCAGTACTTC
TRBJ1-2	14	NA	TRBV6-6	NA	CASSYPEANYGYTF	TGTGCCAGCAGTTACCCTGAAGCGAACTATGGCTACACCTTC
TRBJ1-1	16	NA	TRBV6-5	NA	CASSYSYTVGNTEAFF	TGTGCCAGCAGTTACTCGTATACAGTGGGGAACACTGAAGCTTTCTTT
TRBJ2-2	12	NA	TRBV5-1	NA	CASSTNTGELFF	TGCGCCAGCAGCACAAACACCGGGGAGCTGTTTTTT
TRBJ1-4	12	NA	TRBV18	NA	CASSQANEKLFF	TGTGCCAGCTCCCAGGCTAATGAAAAACTGTTTTTT
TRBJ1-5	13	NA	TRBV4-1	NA	CASSQPYNQPQHF	TGCGCCAGCAGCCAACCCTACAATCAGCCCCAGCATTTT
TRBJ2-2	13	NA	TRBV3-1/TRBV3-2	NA	CASSHQNTGELFF	TGTGCCAGCAGCCACCAGAACACCGGGGAGCTGTTTTTT
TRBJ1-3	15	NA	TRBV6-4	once	CASSDSRGRGNTIYF	TGTGCCAGCAGTGACTCGCGGGGGCGAGGAAACACCATATATTTT
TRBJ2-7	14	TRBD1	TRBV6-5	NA	CASRLGQGIYEQYF	TGTGCCAGCAGATTGGGACAGGGGATCTACGAGCAGTACTTC
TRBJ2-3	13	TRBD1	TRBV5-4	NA	CASSPWTGETQYF	TGTGCCAGCAGCCCTTGGACAGGGGAGACGCAGTATTTT
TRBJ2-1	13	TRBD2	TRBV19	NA	CATATSGSNEQFF	TGTGCCACGGCGACTAGCGGGAGCAATGAGCAGTTCTTC
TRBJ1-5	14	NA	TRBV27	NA	CASSLSGLNQPQHF	TGTGCCAGCAGTTTATCGGGGCTCAATCAGCCCCAGCATTTT
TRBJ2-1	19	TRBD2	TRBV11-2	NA	CASSLGLAGAWEGYNEQFF	TGTGCCAGCAGCTTAGGGCTAGCGGGAGCTTGGGAAGGCTACAATGAGCAGTTCTTC
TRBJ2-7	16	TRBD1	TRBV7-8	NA	CASSARGTGDSYEQYF	TGTGCCAGCAGCGCCCGAGGGACAGGGGATTCCTACGAGCAGTACTTC
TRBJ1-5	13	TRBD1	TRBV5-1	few	CASSDRGPQPQHF	TGCGCCAGCAGCGACAGGGGGCCTCAGCCCCAGCATTTT
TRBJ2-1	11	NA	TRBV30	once	CAWRSYNEQFF	TGTGCCTGGAGGTCTTACAATGAGCAGTTCTTC
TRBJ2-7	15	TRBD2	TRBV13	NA	CASSPRGGPRDEQYF	TGTGCCAGCAGCCCCCGGGGGGGCCCGCGGGACGAGCAGTACTTC
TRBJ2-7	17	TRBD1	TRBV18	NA	CASSRNLLDRGSYEQYF	TGTGCCAGCTCACGCAACCTGCTGGACAGGGGGTCCTACGAGCAGTACTTC
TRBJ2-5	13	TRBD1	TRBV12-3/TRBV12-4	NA	CASRDRDQETQYF	TGTGCCAGCAGAGACAGGGACCAAGAGACCCAGTACTTC
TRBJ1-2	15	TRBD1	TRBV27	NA	CASSSDPGGWYGYTF	TGTGCCAGCAGTTCTGATCCAGGGGGCTGGTATGGCTACACCTTC
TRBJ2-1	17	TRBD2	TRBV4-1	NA	CASSQLSSGAYYNEQFF	TGCGCCAGCAGCCAACTTTCTAGCGGGGCGTACTACAATGAGCAGTTCTTC
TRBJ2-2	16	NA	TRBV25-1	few	CASSRQARANTGELFF	TGTGCCAGCAGTAGACAGGCGAGAGCGAACACCGGGGAGCTGTTTTTT
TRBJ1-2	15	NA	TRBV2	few	CASLISAAANYGYTF	TGTGCCAGTCTCATCAGTGCGGCGGCTAACTATGGCTACACCTTC
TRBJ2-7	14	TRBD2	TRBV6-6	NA	CASSPGLGPYEQYF	TGTGCCAGCTCTCCGGGACTAGGACCCTACGAGCAGTACTTC
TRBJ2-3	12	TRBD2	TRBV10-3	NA	CATGLATDTQYF	TGTGCCACCGGACTAGCCACAGATACGCAGTATTTT
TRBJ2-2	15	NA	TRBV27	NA	CARSVADLNTGELFF	TGTGCCAGGTCCGTAGCGGACCTAAACACCGGGGAGCTGTTTTTT
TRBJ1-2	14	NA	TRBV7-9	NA	CASSLVPAGGGYTF	TGTGCCAGCAGCTTAGTTCCCGCGGGAGGTGGCTACACCTTC
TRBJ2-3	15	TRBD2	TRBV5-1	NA	CASSIGLAETDTQYF	TGCGCCAGCAGCATTGGACTAGCGGAGACAGATACGCAGTATTTT
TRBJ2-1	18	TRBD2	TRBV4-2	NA	CASSQSGLAGGQGNEQFF	TGTGCCAGCAGCCAATCTGGCCTAGCGGGGGGGCAAGGCAATGAGCAGTTCTTC
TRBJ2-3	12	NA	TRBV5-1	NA	CASSLTLDTQYF	TGCGCCAGCAGCTTAACTTTAGATACGCAGTATTTT
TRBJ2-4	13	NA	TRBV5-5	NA	CASSLVSKNIQYF	TGTGCCAGCAGCTTGGTCAGCAAAAACATTCAGTACTTC
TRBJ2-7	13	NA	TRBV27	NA	CASSYQGVDEQYF	TGTGCCAGCAGTTACCAGGGCGTAGACGAGCAGTACTTC
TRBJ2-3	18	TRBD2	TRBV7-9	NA	CASSFPRGSGRAQDTQYF	TGTGCCAGCAGCTTCCCGAGGGGTAGCGGGAGAGCTCAAGATACGCAGTATTTT
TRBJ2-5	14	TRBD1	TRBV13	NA	CASSSGTDQETQYF	TGTGCCAGCAGCTCCGGGACAGACCAAGAGACCCAGTACTTC
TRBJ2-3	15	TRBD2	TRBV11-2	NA	CASSFGGGRTDTQYF	TGTGCCAGCAGCTTTGGGGGAGGGCGCACAGATACGCAGTATTTT
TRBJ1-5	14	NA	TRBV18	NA	CASSDTYSNQPQHF	TGTGCCAGCTCAGACACCTATAGCAATCAGCCCCAGCATTTT
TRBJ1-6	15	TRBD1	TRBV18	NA	CASSPQDRESSPLHF	TGTGCCAGCTCACCACAGGACAGGGAGTCTTCACCCCTCCACTTT
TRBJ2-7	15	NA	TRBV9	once	CASSPLTGSYREQYF	TGTGCCAGCAGCCCCCTGACCGGGAGTTACCGCGAGCAGTACTTC
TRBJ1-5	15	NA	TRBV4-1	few	CASSLQPGSNQPQHF	TGCGCCAGCAGCCTACAACCCGGGAGCAATCAGCCCCAGCATTTT
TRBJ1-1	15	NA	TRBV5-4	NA	CASSYPSGGETEAFF	TGTGCCAGCAGCTACCCATCGGGTGGGGAGACTGAAGCTTTCTTT
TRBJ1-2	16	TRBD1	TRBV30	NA	CAWSVGWDRGTWGYTF	TGTGCCTGGAGTGTCGGTTGGGACAGGGGGACTTGGGGCTACACCTTC